This T cell receptor (beta chain) was obtained from a study of T cell responses to AZD1222 COVID-19 vaccine. Notes on the study in general: Mostly white British, mostly female donors; authors suggested clonal diversity may be underestimated. After the peak T cell response, and only then, were repertoires sampled.

On this clone itself: Antigen specificity is unknown.

Measured with immunoSEQ multiplex PCR; TCRdb has only the in-frame clones, and not every one. The data show 150,000 to 200,000 clones, over 80% seen once. The CDR3 has 19 amino acids. Germline-derived CDR1 and CDR2 are SGDLS and YYNGEE. V was shortened by 0 bases and J by 2 bases, with 21 bases between the two germline ends. This TCR was recovered from an adult in good health. The material was peripheral blood, obtained on day 0 of MenACWY control vaccination. J is TRBJ1-3 and V is TRBV9; D not resolved. The CDR3 reads CASSVGTSPGIAAGNTIYF. The CDR3 DNA follows: TGTGCCAGCAGCGTAGGAACCTCCCCGGGGATCGCCGCTGGAAACACCATATATTTT.